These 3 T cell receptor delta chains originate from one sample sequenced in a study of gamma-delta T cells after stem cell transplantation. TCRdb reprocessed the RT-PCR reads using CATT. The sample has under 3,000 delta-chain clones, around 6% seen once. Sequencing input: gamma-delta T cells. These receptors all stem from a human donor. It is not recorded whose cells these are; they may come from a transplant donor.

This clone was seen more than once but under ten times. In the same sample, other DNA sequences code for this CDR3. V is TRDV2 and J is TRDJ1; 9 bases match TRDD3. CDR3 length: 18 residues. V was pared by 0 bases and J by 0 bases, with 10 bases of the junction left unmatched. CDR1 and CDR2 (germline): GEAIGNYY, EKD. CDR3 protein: CACDTVGGIPLYTDKLIF. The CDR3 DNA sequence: TGTGCCTGTGACACCGTCGGGGGGATACCCCTTTACACCGATAAACTCATCTTT.

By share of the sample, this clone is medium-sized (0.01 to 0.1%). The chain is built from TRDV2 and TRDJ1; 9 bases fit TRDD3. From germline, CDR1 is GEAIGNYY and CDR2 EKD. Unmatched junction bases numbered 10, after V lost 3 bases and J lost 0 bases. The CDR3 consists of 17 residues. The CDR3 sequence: CACDPLGDLEDTDKLIF. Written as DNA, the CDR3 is TGTGCCTGTGACCCCCTGGGGGATTTAGAAGACACCGATAAACTCATCTTT.

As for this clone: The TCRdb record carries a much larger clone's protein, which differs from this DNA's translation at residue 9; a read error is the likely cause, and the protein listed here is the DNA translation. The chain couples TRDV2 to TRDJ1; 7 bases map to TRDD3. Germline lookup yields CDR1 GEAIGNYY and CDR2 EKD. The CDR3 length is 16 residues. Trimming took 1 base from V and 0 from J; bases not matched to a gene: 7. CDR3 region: CACDTVGERYTDKLIF. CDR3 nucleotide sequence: TGTGCCTGTGACACGGTGGGGGAGAGGTACACCGATAAACTCATCTTT.